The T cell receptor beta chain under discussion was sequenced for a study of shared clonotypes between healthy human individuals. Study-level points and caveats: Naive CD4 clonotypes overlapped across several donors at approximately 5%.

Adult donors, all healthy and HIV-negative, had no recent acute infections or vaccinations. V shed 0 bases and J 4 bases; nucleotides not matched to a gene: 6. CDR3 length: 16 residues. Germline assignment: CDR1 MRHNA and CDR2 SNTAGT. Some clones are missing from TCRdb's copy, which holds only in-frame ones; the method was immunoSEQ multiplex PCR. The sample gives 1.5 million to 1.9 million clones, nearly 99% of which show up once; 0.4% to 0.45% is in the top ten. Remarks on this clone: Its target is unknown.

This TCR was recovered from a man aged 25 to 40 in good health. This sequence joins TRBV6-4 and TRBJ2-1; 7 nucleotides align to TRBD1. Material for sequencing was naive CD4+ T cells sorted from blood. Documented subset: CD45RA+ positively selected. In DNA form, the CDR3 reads TGTGCCAGCAGTGACTCCCTTCGGGACAGATACAATGAGCAGTTCTTC. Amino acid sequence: CASSDSLRDRYNEQFF.